This T cell receptor (beta chain) was obtained from a study of T cells in Graves' hyperthyroidism and ophthalmopathy. Germline CDR1 and CDR2: MDHEN and SYDVKM. This CDR3 has 10 amino acids. V gave up 5 bases and J gave up 6 bases, with 5 bases separating them. Together with thyroid ultrasound, orbital computed tomography, serum thyroxine and TRAb, clinical symptoms were used for diagnoses. RNA transcripts provided the source from which TCR beta CDR3 regions were amplified. First-round RT-PCR of the TCR CDR3 relied on the HTBI primer set. MiXCR, applied by TCRdb to the multiplex PCR reads, yields one record per CDR3 protein. The table lists more than 500,000 distinct CDR3 sequences, approximately 15% of them singletons. Study-level points and caveats: The blood repertoire included most of the expanded thyroid clonotypes above 0.001.

About this clonotype: Its specificity is unknown.

This TCR was sampled from a woman aged 40-49 years with Graves' hyperthyroidism. The chain couples TRBV28 to TRBJ2-7; D is possibly TRBD1 (5 bases). The specimen was blood. The CDR3 nucleotides read TGTGCCAGCAGTAGGGGCGAGCAGTACTTC. Translating it yields CASSRGEQYF. The entire variable domain, with the rest obtained from reference TRBV28 and TRBJ2-7, is as follows: DVKVTQSSRYLVKRTGEKVFLECVQDMDHENMFWYRQDPGLGLRLIYFSYDVKMKEKGDIPEGYSVSREKKERFSLILESASTNQTSMYLCASSRGEQYFGPGTRLTVT.